This TCR beta chain was recovered during a study of shared clonotypes between healthy human individuals. Germline lookup yields CDR1 SQVTM and CDR2 ANQGSEA. The CDR3 contains 14 residues. After removal of 8 bases from V and 3 bases from J, the junction contained 12 bases not matched to a gene. This table comes from immunoSEQ multiplex PCR, and its TCRdb copy is limited to in-frame clones, with some not included. The profile shows around 1.5 million clones, around 98% of them singletons. The source of this sequence is a man aged 30 to 45 in good health. This chain uses TRBV29-1 with TRBJ2-7, with TRBD1 matching over 8 bases. The specimen was naive CD4+ T cells sorted from blood. The sample's subset: CD45RA+ positively selected. The CDR3 DNA is TGCAGCATTGGAGGAGGACAGGGATTCTACGAGCAGTACTTC. Its protein is CSIGGGQGFYEQYF.